One T cell receptor beta chain is described in this entry. The assay was immunoSEQ multiplex PCR, and TCRdb's table has in-frame clones only and misses some. The sample shows roughly 100,000 clones, 75% to 90% of them seen only once. Germline values: CDR1 GTSNPN, CDR2 SVGIG (reference sequence). V was pared by 2 bases and J by 3 bases, with 22 bases between. This CDR3 has 17 amino acids. This sample is drawn from a study of T cell responses to AZD1222 COVID-19 vaccine. Here the sequenced sample was peripheral blood, taken 28 days after the second AZD1222 dose. This chain links TRBV30 with TRBJ1-2, with a tentative D call TRBD1 (6 bases). The sequence was obtained from an adult who received the AZD1222 COVID-19 vaccine. CDR3 in amino acids: CAWSNRRRGLADYGYTF. The CDR3 nucleotides are TGTGCCTGGAGTAATCGCAGGCGGGGGCTGGCGGACTATGGCTACACCTTC.